Presented here are 11 T cell receptor beta chains from one specimen sequenced in a study of blood T cell repertoires in COVID-19. Method: immunoSEQ multiplex PCR; TCRdb's copy keeps in-frame clones and lacks some. The sample yields approximately 330,000 clones, approximately 88% seen once. The sample taken for sequencing was peripheral blood. The receptors come from a woman in her forties or fifties with active or convalescent COVID-19.

The genes are TRBV18 and TRBJ1-1, with D perhaps matching TRBD1 (5 bases). The germline CDR1 and CDR2 sequences are KGHSH and LQKENI. Trimming took 4 bases from V and 1 from J, leaving 7 bases between them. This CDR3 has 13 amino acids. The CDR3 sequence is CASSLQENTEAFF. CDR3 nucleotides: TGTGCCAGCTCACTACAGGAGAACACTGAAGCTTTCTTT. Full variable domain (rest looked up from reference TRBV18 and TRBJ1-1): NAGVMQNPRHLVRRRGQEARLRCSPMKGHSHVYWYRQLPEEGLKFMVYLQKENIIDESGMPKERFSAEFPKEGPSILRIQQVVRGDSAAYFCASSLQENTEAFFGQGTRLTVV.

This chain links TRBV4-2 with TRBJ1-2, with 10 bases lining up with TRBD1. Germline trimming cut 1 base from V and 4 bases from J; bases unmatched to any gene: 3. CDR1 is LGHNA, CDR2 YNFKEQ, per germline. This CDR3 is built from 15 residues. The CDR3 DNA is TGTGCCAGCAGCCAAGGACAGGGGGCCTTCTATGGCTACACCTTC. This codes for CASSQGQGAFYGYTF.

The chain is built from TRBV9 and TRBJ2-1, with D perhaps TRBD1 (7 bases). In germline, CDR1 is SGDLS, CDR2 YYNGEE. The CDR3 runs to 15 residues. Trimming took 0 bases from V and 6 from J, leaving 13 bases between them. CDR3 residues: CASSVGAGGFNEQFF. In DNA, the CDR3 is TGTGCCAGCAGCGTAGGGGCAGGGGGGTTCAATGAGCAGTTCTTC. The full variable domain, rest sourced from reference TRBV9 and TRBJ2-1, is DSGVTQTPKHLITATGQRVTLRCSPRSGDLSVYWYQQSLDQGLQFLIQYYNGEERAKGNILERFSAQQFPDLHSELNLSSLELGDSALYFCASSVGAGGFNEQFFGPGTRLTVL.

The chain recombines TRBV28 with TRBJ1-2; 10 nucleotides align to TRBD1. Germline V gene data show CDR1 as MDHEN and CDR2 as SYDVKM. This CDR3 contains 16 residues. The trim removed 6 bases at V and 8 bases at J, leaving 15 bases unmatched. The CDR3 DNA follows: TGTGCCAGCAGCACACCGGGACAGGGGATTTTCGGCGGCTACACCTTC. Its translation is CASSTPGQGIFGGYTF.

The chain has TRBV19 and TRBJ2-2; no definite D call. Germline V lookup: CDR1 LNHDA, CDR2 SQIVND (reference sequence). V was pared by 8 bases and J by 1 base, with 8 bases between. CDR3 length: 13 residues. CDR3 residues: CASYLGNTGELFF. The CDR3 coding sequence is TGTGCCAGTTACCTAGGGAACACCGGGGAGCTGTTTTTT.

J is TRBJ1-2 and V is TRBV25-1, with 9 nucleotides matching TRBD1. The junction had 4 bases not matched to a gene; V was cut back by 0 bases and J by 5 bases. The CDR3 contains 15 residues. Germline assignment: CDR1 MGHDK and CDR2 SYGVNS. The CDR3 DNA reads TGTGCCAGCAGTGAATATCAGGGGACAGGGTATGGCTACACCTTC. This gives the protein CASSEYQGTGYGYTF.

This rearrangement joins TRBV30 to TRBJ2-1, with 8 positions matching TRBD2. The CDR3 contains 14 residues. Losses at the gene ends were 1 base for V and 2 bases for J; bases not matched to a gene: 1. The V gene's germline CDR1 is GTSNPN and CDR2 SVGIG (reference sequence). The CDR3 nucleotides read TGTGCCTGGAGTGAGGGACTAGCCTACAATGAGCAGTTCTTC. The encoded protein is CAWSEGLAYNEQFF.

In this sample, this clone turned up once. J is TRBJ2-4 and V is TRBV19; D is uncertain. Trimming cost V 4 bases and J 1 base, with 17 bases left between them. Germline values: CDR1 LNHDA, CDR2 SQIVND (reference sequence). CDR3 size: 17 residues. The CDR3 DNA is TGTGCCAGTAGTACCCAGACCTTGCCGGAGGCCAAAAACATTCAGTACTTC. Encoded protein: CASSTQTLPEAKNIQYF.

This clone showed up just once. V gene TRBV19 combines with J gene TRBJ1-4; D might be TRBD1 (5 bases). V lost 7 bases and J lost 8, with 23 bases in between. The CDR3 is made up of 16 amino acids. CDR1 and CDR2 (germline): LNHDA, SQIVND (reference sequence). The DNA of the CDR3 is TGTGCCAGTAAGTCGGGAGAAGGGGCGCATCAGGAAAAACTGTTTTTT. It translates to CASKSGEGAHQEKLFF.

The V gene is TRBV30, the J gene TRBJ1-1; D remains unclear. CDR3 size: 13 residues. Between the trimmed V and J ends, which lost 3 bases and 3 bases, there was a span of 11 bases. From germline, CDR1 is GTSNPN and CDR2 SVGIG (reference sequence). The CDR3 sequence: CAWRASGYTEAFF. CDR3 nucleotide sequence: TGTGCCTGGAGAGCCTCGGGATACACTGAAGCTTTCTTT.

The J gene is TRBJ1-2, the V gene TRBV2; no definite D call. The CDR3 runs 14 residues. V gave up 1 base and J gave up 2 bases, with 8 bases separating them. CDR1 is SNHLY and CDR2 is FYNNEI in the germline V gene. CDR3: CASSEGMSNYGYTF. The CDR3 nucleotides are TGTGCCAGCAGTGAAGGAATGAGCAACTATGGCTACACCTTC.